Below are 6 T cell receptor beta chains sequenced from a single sample in a study of blood T cell repertoires in COVID-19. The data were produced by immunoSEQ multiplex PCR, yet TCRdb's version contains in-frame clones alone and is incomplete. In the table there are 160,000 or so clones, 81% of which are singletons. Sequencing input: PBMCs or T cells enriched from blood (not recorded which). The receptors shown here come from a woman in her thirties or forties with acute COVID-19.

The J gene is TRBJ2-2, the V gene TRBV5-1, with TRBD2 identical over 7 bases. Trimming cost V 5 bases and J 4 bases; bases outside gene matches: 8. Germline loops: CDR1 SGHRS, CDR2 YFSETQ. The CDR3 is 15 amino acids. The CDR3 protein is CASRESSGATGELFF. The DNA for the CDR3 is TGCGCCAGCAGGGAGTCTAGCGGAGCCACCGGGGAGCTGTTTTTT.

The CDR3 nucleotides are TGTGCCAGCAGTGAGGTAGTCCCTGCCTACGAGCAGTACTTC. Translated, it gives CASSEVVPAYEQYF. The rearrangement joins TRBV6-1 to TRBJ2-7; D gene ambiguous. The CDR3 consists of 14 residues. The V end lost 3 bases, the J end lost 2 bases, and 11 bases lay between the germline ends. Germline loops: CDR1 MNHNS, CDR2 SASEGT.

The chain is built from TRBV27 and TRBJ1-1, with D tentatively TRBD1 (5 bases). Deletions cut 3 bases from V and 5 bases from J, with 7 bases between. Looked up from germline, CDR1 is MNHEY and CDR2 is SMNVEV (reference sequence). CDR3 size: 12 residues. In nucleotides, the CDR3 is TGTGCCAGCAGTTTCCAGGGTACTGAAGCTTTCTTT. Translated: CASSFQGTEAFF.

The gene calls are TRBV11-3 and TRBJ1-4; TRBD1 might be the D (6 bases). Trimming shortened V by 4 bases and J by 7 bases, and 10 bases separated the two germline ends. Per the germline V gene, CDR1 is SGHNT and CDR2 is YENEEA. The CDR3 runs to 13 residues. CDR3 nucleotide sequence: TGTGCCAGCAGCTCCGGACAGTCTGAAAAACTGTTTTTT. This translates into CASSSGQSEKLFF.

The chain has TRBV10-2 and TRBJ2-7; D might be TRBD1 (5 bases). Germline V gene data show CDR1 as WSHSY and CDR2 as SAAADI. Trimming stripped 0 bases from V and 2 bases from J, with 11 bases between. The CDR3 is 15 amino acids. Here the CDR3 reads CASSESGAITYEQYF. CDR3 DNA sequence: TGCGCCAGCAGTGAGTCAGGGGCAATAACCTACGAGCAGTACTTC.

The chain employs TRBV7-2 and TRBJ2-1; D possibly corresponds to TRBD2 (6 bases). V was clipped by 5 bases and J by 2 bases, with 13 bases between them. CDR1 is SGHTA and CDR2 is FQGNSA in the germline V gene. The CDR3 is made up of 15 amino acids. The CDR3, as DNA: TGTGCCAGCAGCAAGTCGGGGGAGCCCTACAATGAGCAGTTCTTC. Translating it yields CASSKSGEPYNEQFF.